The 14 T cell receptor beta chains reported below all come from one sample, sequenced in a study of Graves' ophthalmopathy and Graves' hyperthyroidism. Amplified TCR beta CDR3 regions were obtained using RNA transcripts as template. The first round was an RT-PCR with HTBI primers, and the second round was a multiplex PCR. Using its own MiXCR run on the multiplex PCR reads, TCRdb lists one record per CDR3 protein. Here the sample spans some 350,000 distinct CDR3 sequences, about 18% being singletons. The sample was peripheral blood. The receptors shown here come from an adult woman with stable Graves' hyperthyroidism.

V and J are TRBV4-3 and TRBJ2-7, with 10 bases matching TRBD2. Germline-derived CDR1 and CDR2 are LGHNA and YSLEER. This CDR3 region has 16 residues. The CDR3 loop is CASSRITSGTPYVQYV. CDR3 DNA sequence: TGCGCCAGCAGCCGAATAACTAGCGGGACTCCCTACGTGCAGTACGTC.

The chain joins TRBV6-5 to TRBJ2-7, with TRBD2 identical over 12 bases. Germline trimming cut 3 bases from V and 5 bases from J; bases unmatched to any gene: 8. The CDR3 extends over 16 amino acids. Germline V gene data show CDR1 as MNHEY and CDR2 as SVGAGI. CDR3 nucleotide sequence: TGTGCCAGCAGTTATGGGACTAGCGGGCCGCACCACGAGCAGTACTTC. As protein: CASSYGTSGPHHEQYF.

In its sample, this clonotype was seen many times. The chain is built from TRBV4-2 and TRBJ2-7; TRBD1 aligns across 7 bases. Trimming at V came to 1 base and at J to 3 bases, leaving 9 bases not matched to a gene. The germline V gene has CDR1 LGHNA and CDR2 YNFKEQ. CDR3 length: 16 amino acids. The CDR3 protein is CASSQAVTGPVYEQYF. CDR3 DNA sequence: TGTGCCAGCAGCCAAGCGGTGACAGGGCCCGTCTACGAGCAGTACTTC.

This clonotype occurred many times. The rearrangement uses TRBV24-1 and TRBJ2-4, with D maybe TRBD2 (6 bases). This CDR3 has 15 amino acids. Per the germline V gene, CDR1 is KGHDR and CDR2 is SFDVKD. V was trimmed by 9 bases and J by 2 bases, leaving 16 bases between them. The CDR3 reads CATSTAGTSKNIQYF. The CDR3 region has the DNA TGTGCCACCTCAACTGCGGGGACCTCCAAAAACATTCAGTACTTC.

This clonotype has at least ten counts. Lacking the conserved final phenylalanine or tryptophan, this CDR3 likely reflects a read error. CDR3 residues: CASSEGLAPYEQYL. DNA for the CDR3: TGTGCCAGCAGTGAGGGACTAGCCCCCTACGAGCAGTACCTC. V gene TRBV27 combines with J gene TRBJ2-7; 9 nucleotides agree with TRBD2. The CDR3 loop spans 14 amino acids. Germline lookup yields CDR1 MNHEY and CDR2 SMNVEV (reference sequence). Trimming cost V 5 bases and J 2 bases; bases outside gene matches: 4.

This clonotype has ten or more counts. This may come from a read error, since a much larger clone is one base off. V is TRBV13 and J is TRBJ2-7; TRBD2 is a possible D gene (5 bases). Trimming cost V 3 bases and J 2 bases, with 8 bases left between them. This CDR3 region has 13 residues. Germline CDR1 and CDR2: PRHDT and FYEKMQ (reference sequence). CDR3 residues: CASSFTGTYEQYF. The CDR3 coding sequence is TGTGCCAGCAGCTTCACCGGGACCTACGAGCAGTACTTC.

This clonotype was counted many times. This rearrangement joins TRBV28 to TRBJ1-6, with 7 positions matching TRBD1. V trimming: 2 bases; J trimming: 7 bases; junction bases outside the gene matches: 11. This CDR3 region has 17 residues. Germline CDR1 and CDR2: MDHEN and SYDVKM. CDR3 sequence: CASSLSRRQGVNSPLHF. The CDR3 DNA reads TGTGCCAGCAGTTTAAGTCGTCGCCAGGGGGTGAATTCACCCCTCCACTTT.

On this clonotype itself: A read error may account for a junction end that differs from germline. J is TRBJ2-7 and V is TRBV28; possibly TRBD2 for D (6 bases). CDR3 length: 13 amino acids. From germline, CDR1 is MDHEN and CDR2 SYDVKM. The CDR3 reads CASTLAEPYEQYF. CDR3 coding DNA: TGTGCCAGCACTTTAGCGGAGCCCTACGAGCAGTACTTC.

At least ten counts were recorded for this clonotype. This chain joins TRBV20-1 and TRBJ2-7; D is perhaps TRBD2 (6 bases). Trimming pared 3 bases from V and 5 bases from J, leaving 23 bases between. From germline, CDR1 is DFQATT and CDR2 SNEGSKA (reference sequence). The CDR3 extends over 16 amino acids. CDR3 coding DNA: TGCAGTGCTAGTCAGCGCGGAGCGCGGGAAGGCGACGAGCAGTACTTC. It codes for CSASQRGAREGDEQYF.

This chain uses TRBV13 with TRBJ2-7, with TRBD2 identical over 8 bases. With V trimmed by 5 bases and J by 4 bases, 7 bases remained unmatched. The CDR3 has 14 residues. The V gene's germline CDR1 is PRHDT and CDR2 FYEKMQ (reference sequence). The CDR3 loop reads CASSLLSGVYEQYF. The CDR3 DNA follows: TGTGCCAGCAGCCTCCTTAGCGGGGTTTACGAGCAGTACTTC.

In regard to this clonotype: Sequence at one end of the junction differs from germline and may be a read error. This chain joins TRBV6-5 and TRBJ1-6; 7 bases align to TRBD1. Germline V gene sequence: CDR1 MNHEY, CDR2 SVGAGI. The length of the CDR3 is 15 residues. The DNA for the CDR3 is TGTGCCAGCAGTGACTCCGTACAGGGGACTTCACCCCTCCACTTT. Protein sequence: CASSDSVQGTSPLHF.

The chain combines TRBV12-3 or TRBV12-4 with TRBJ1-1; D unclear. V was pared by 5 bases and J by 3 bases, with 10 bases between. CDR3 size: 13 residues. Written as DNA, the CDR3 is TGTGCCAGCAGTAGTGGTGGGGACACTGAAGCTTTCTTT. This sequence encodes CASSSGGDTEAFF.

This clonotype has at least ten counts. This sequence joins TRBV7-9 and TRBJ2-7, with D perhaps matching TRBD1 (6 bases). Germline V gene sequence: CDR1 SEHNR, CDR2 FQNEAQ (reference sequence). This CDR3 spans 14 amino acids. The ends were cut back, 8 bases at V and 4 bases at J, with 18 bases in the middle. The CDR3 region has the DNA TGTGCCAGCGCGCGGTGGGACACTGTTTACGAGCAGTACTTC. It codes for CASARWDTVYEQYF.

The chain carries TRBV18 and TRBJ1-6, with D uncertain. The CDR3 length is 15 residues. Germline CDR1 KGHSH, CDR2 LQKENI. With 0 bases removed from V and 9 bases from J, the gap between germline ends came to 12 bases. The CDR3 reads CASSPPDGFRSPLHF. CDR3 in DNA: TGTGCCAGCTCACCACCCGACGGCTTTCGTTCACCCCTCCACTTT. The full variable domain, rest sourced from reference TRBV18 and TRBJ1-6, is NAGVMQNPRHLVRRRGQEARLRCSPMKGHSHVYWYRQLPEEGLKFMVYLQKENIIDESGMPKERFSAEFPKEGPSILRIQQVVRGDSAAYFCASSPPDGFRSPLHFGNGTRLTVT.